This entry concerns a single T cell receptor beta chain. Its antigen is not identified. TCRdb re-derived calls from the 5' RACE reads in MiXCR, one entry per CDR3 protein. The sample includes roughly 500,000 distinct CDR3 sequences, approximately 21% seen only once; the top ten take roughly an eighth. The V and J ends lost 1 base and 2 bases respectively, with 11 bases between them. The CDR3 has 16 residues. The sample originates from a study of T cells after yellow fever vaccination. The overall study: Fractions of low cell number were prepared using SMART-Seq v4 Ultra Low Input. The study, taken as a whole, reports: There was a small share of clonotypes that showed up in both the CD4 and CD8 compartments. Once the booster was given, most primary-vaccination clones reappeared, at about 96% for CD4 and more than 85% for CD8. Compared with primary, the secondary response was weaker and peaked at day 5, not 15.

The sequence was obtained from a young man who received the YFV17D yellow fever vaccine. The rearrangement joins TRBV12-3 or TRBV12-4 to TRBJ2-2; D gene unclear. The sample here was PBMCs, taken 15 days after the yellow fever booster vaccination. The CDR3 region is CASSLGLVSNTGELFF. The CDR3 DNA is TGTGCCAGCAGTTTAGGTTTGGTATCTAACACCGGGGAGCTGTTTTTT.